This note documents a single T cell receptor beta chain sequence. TCRdb's copy holds only in-frame clones and misses some; the assay was immunoSEQ multiplex PCR. This sample has 35,000 to 50,000 clones, with about 90% found just once. The sample belongs to a study of OX40 agonist ivuxolimab in advanced cancers. From germline, CDR1 is SGHAT and CDR2 FQNNGV. This CDR3 is 13 amino acids long. The germline V and J ends were trimmed by 2 bases and 4 bases, with 8 bases remaining between them. Source: CD4+ or CD8+ T cells sorted from blood, taken in a trial of the OX40 agonist ivuxolimab. The receptor's source is an adult with an advanced solid tumor such as melanoma, head and neck, liver or kidney cancer. The chain joins TRBV11-2 to TRBJ1-1; tentatively, D is TRBD1 (5 bases). This chain's CDR3 is CASSLSGGTEAFF. Written as DNA, the CDR3 is TGTGCCAGCAGCTTATCCGGGGGCACTGAAGCTTTCTTT.